This T cell receptor (beta chain) is from a study of blood T cell repertoires in COVID-19. The data were produced by immunoSEQ multiplex PCR, yet TCRdb's version contains in-frame clones alone and is incomplete. The data contain 160,000 or so clones, roughly 80% of them seen just once; the ten biggest clones take up around 0.62%. V lost 2 bases and J 0 bases, leaving 16 bases between the germline ends. CDR1 SGHRS and CDR2 YFSETQ come from the germline V gene. The CDR3 totals 17 residues. Sequenced sample: peripheral blood. The receptor was isolated from a man aged 55 to 70 with acute or convalescent COVID-19. The V gene is TRBV5-1, the J gene TRBJ2-3, with a weak D call TRBD2 (5 bases). In DNA form, the CDR3 reads TGCGCCAGCAGCTTTAACCTAGCAGCTTCTAGCACAGATACGCAGTATTTT. This gives the protein CASSFNLAASSTDTQYF.